This T cell receptor (beta chain) was identified during a study of T cell responses to AZD1222 COVID-19 vaccine. Broader study findings: At baseline, seropositivity was found in only six AZD1222 recipients. Clonal diversity was possibly underestimated, and the donors were mostly white British, with more females.

TCRdb's copy holds only in-frame clones and misses some; the assay was immunoSEQ multiplex PCR. The sample lists about 180,000 clones; around nine tenths were seen once. This CDR3 region has 15 residues. Per germline, CDR1 KGHDR and CDR2 SFDVKD. The junction had 11 bases not matched to a gene; V was cut back by 10 bases and J by 4 bases. Concerning this clone: What it recognizes is unknown.

The chain joins TRBV24-1 to TRBJ2-2, with 7 bases aligning to TRBD2. The sequence was obtained from an adult who received the AZD1222 COVID-19 vaccine. The sequenced sample was peripheral blood, obtained 28 days after the second AZD1222 dose. CDR3 loop: CATPAPGEGTGELFF. The CDR3 DNA reads TGTGCCACGCCTGCCCCGGGGGAGGGCACCGGGGAGCTGTTTTTT.